This record looks at one T cell receptor (beta chain) sequence and its context. This clonotype has a single count. The antigen it binds to is not known. One base away there is no much larger clone; base qualities are not given. Evidence from a single read is weak. According to the germline V gene, CDR1 reads LGHNA and CDR2 reads YSLEER. Spanning cysteine to phenylalanine, the CDR3 consists of 17 amino acids. The entry retains the CDR3 DNA only, 51 bases that are in frame from base 1. V lost 2 bases and J lost 3 bases; the stretch between them is 18 bases long. The protocol used for the library was PCR. This sample was sequenced with an Illumina HiSeq 2500. TCR libraries were prepared with molecular barcoding, using unique molecular identifiers to normalize TCRbeta repertoire quantification. TCRdb trimmed the raw reads at Q25, called clones with MiXCR and kept productive beta chains. Here each entry gathers all rows of one CDR3 protein and keeps the most common genes and DNA. Here the sample has some 250,000 distinct CDR3 sequences; 12% occur a single time. The ten largest clones represent roughly 2.8% of the sample.

The sample belongs to a study of T-cell reconstitution after alpha-beta-depleted transplantation in children (dated by TCRdb to the mid-2010s). For the study in its entirety: Using TCR repertoire profiling, the study quantitatively followed how T-cell immune reconstitution unfolded in children after TCRalphabeta/CD19-depleted allogeneic hematopoietic cell transplantation.

The sequence is built from TRBV4-3 and TRBJ2-3; the D gene is possibly TRBD1 or TRBD2, each agreeing over 6 bases. The source is a human donor who donated a stem cell graft to a child with acute lymphoblastic leukemia. The sequencing here drew on PBMCs from the stem cell graft donor, taken from the stem cell graft. The CDR3 is CASSQLLGIGGTDTQYF. In nucleotides, the sequence is TGCGCCAGCAGCCAACTTTTAGGCATAGGGGGGACAGATACGCAGTATTTT.